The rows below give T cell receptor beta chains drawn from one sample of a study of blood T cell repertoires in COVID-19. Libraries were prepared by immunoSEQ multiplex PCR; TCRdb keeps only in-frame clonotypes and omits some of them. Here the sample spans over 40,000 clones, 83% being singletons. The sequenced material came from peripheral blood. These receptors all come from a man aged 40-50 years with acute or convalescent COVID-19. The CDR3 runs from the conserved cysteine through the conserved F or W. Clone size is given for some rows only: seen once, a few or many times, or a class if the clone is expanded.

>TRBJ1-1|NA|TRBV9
CASSPDRVAFF
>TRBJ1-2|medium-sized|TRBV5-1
CASSLGQGTYGYTF
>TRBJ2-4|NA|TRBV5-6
CASSFRQGLKNIQYF
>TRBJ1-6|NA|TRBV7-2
CASSPRQGPNSPLHF
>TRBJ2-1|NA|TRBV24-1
CATSESRVTSGRHNEQFF
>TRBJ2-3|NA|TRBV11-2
CASSGGNTDTQYF
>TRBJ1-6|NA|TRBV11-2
CASSRQGPPYNSPLHF
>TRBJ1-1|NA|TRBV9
CASSVSPLNTEAFF
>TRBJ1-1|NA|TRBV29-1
CSVVQAGATLNTEAFF
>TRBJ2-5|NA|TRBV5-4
CASSGIQRDPQETQYF
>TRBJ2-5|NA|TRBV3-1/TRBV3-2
CASSQGTSGGRQETQYF